This paragraph covers one T cell receptor beta chain sequence. Its specificity is unknown. V shed 7 bases, J shed 4 bases, and the junction held 17 bases outside the gene matches. In germline, CDR1 is LNHDA, CDR2 SQIVND (reference sequence). This CDR3 has 18 residues. The sample originates from a study of T cell repertoires in cytomegalovirus infection. Whole-study context: Researchers turned to recently identified HLA-C-restricted CMV epitopes as well as well-studied HLA-B-restricted ones. CMV infection and matching HLA type were both indicated by public TCR beta signatures. Findings and limits, study-wide: Clonotypes of TCR beta that were HLA-C-restricted and CMV-specific dominated the ex vivo response. Cumulated frequencies of public TCR beta families served to identify carriers of CMV plus the relevant HLA.

MiXCR, applied by TCRdb to the reads, yields one record per CDR3 protein. The table shows around 900,000 distinct CDR3 sequences, with around 32% occurring only once. The sequence was collected from a human donor in good health (CMV status not recorded). Some clones in this sample may be carry-over from other donors' samples. V and J are TRBV19 and TRBJ2-1; the match to TRBD2 covers 9 bases. The specimen comprised cultured CD8+ T cells from PBMCs, sampled from culture after CMV antigen stimulation. CDR3 loop: CASTPVAGGPRPYNEQFF. The CDR3 coding sequence is TGTGCCAGTACCCCCGTGGCGGGGGGGCCTCGACCATACAATGAGCAGTTCTTC.